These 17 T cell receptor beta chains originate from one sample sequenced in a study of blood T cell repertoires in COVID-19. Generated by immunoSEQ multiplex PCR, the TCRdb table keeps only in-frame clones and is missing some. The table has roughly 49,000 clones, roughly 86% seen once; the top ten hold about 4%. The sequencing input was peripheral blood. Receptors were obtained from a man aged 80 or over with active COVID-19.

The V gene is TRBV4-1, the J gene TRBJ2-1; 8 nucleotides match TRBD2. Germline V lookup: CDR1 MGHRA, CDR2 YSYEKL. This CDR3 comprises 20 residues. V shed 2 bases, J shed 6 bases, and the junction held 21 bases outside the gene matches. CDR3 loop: CASSQSKGQVAAGASNEQFF. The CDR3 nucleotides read TGCGCCAGCAGCCAATCTAAGGGGCAAGTCGCAGCGGGAGCGAGCAATGAGCAGTTCTTC.

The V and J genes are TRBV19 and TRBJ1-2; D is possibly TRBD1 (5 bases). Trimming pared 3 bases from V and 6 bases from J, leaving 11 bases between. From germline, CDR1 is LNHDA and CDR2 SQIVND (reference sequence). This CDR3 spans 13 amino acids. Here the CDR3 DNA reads TGTGCCAGTAGTATGCAGGGAAGGGATGGCTACACCTTC. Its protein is CASSMQGRDGYTF.

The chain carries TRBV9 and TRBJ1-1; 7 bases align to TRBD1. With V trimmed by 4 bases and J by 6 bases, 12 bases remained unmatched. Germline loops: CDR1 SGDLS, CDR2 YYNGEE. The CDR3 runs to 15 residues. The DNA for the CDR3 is TGTGCCAGCAGCCCGAGACAGGGTACGGTAGCTGAAGCTTTCTTT. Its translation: CASSPRQGTVAEAFF. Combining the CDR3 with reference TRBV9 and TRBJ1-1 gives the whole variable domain DSGVTQTPKHLITATGQRVTLRCSPRSGDLSVYWYQQSLDQGLQFLIQYYNGEERAKGNILERFSAQQFPDLHSELNLSSLELGDSALYFCASSPRQGTVAEAFFGQGTRLTVV.

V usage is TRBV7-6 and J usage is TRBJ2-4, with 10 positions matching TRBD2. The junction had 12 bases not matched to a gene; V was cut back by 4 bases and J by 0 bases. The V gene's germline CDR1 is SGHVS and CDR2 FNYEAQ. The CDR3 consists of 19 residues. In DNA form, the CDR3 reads TGTGCCAGCAGCTCAGAGGGACTAGCGAGCCAGGAAGCCAAAAACATTCAGTACTTC. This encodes CASSSEGLASQEAKNIQYF.

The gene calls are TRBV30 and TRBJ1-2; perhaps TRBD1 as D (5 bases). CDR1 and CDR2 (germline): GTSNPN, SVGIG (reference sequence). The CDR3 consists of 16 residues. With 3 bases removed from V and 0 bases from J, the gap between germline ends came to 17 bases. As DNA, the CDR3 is TGTGCCTGGAGAACCCTGGGTACAGGATCTAACTATGGCTACACCTTC. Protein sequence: CAWRTLGTGSNYGYTF.

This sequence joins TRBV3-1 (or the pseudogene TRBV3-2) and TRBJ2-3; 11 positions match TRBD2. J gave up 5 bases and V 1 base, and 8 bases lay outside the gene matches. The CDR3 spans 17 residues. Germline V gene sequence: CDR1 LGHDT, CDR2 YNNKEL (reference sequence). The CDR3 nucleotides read TGTGCCAGCAGCCAAGTTAGCGGGCTAGCGGGAGGAGATACGCAGTATTTT. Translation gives CASSQVSGLAGGDTQYF.

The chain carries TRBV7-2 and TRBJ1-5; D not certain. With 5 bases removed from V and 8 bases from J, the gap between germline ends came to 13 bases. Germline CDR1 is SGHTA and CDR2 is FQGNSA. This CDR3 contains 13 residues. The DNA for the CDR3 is TGTGCCAGCAGCCCCCGGGTCCTTGAGCCCCAGCATTTT. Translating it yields CASSPRVLEPQHF.

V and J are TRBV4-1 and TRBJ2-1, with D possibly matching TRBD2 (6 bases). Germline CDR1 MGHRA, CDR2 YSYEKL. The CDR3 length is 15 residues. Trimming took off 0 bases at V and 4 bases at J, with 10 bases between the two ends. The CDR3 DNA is TGCGCCAGCAGCCAAGAGCGGACTACGTACAATGAGCAGTTCTTC. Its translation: CASSQERTTYNEQFF.

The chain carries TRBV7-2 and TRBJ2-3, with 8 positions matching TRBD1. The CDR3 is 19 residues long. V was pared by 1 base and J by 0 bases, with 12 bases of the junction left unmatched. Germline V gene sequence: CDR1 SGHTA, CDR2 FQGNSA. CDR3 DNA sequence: TGTGCCAGCAGCTTAGACAGGGGGAAGATTTCTACTAGCACAGATACGCAGTATTTT. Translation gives CASSLDRGKISTSTDTQYF.

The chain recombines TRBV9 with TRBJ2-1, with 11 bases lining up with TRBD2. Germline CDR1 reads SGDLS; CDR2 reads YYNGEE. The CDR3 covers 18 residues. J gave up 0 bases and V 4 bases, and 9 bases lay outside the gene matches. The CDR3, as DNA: TGTGCCAGCAGCCCGAAGATAGCGGGAGGGAGCTCCTACAATGAGCAGTTCTTC. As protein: CASSPKIAGGSSYNEQFF.

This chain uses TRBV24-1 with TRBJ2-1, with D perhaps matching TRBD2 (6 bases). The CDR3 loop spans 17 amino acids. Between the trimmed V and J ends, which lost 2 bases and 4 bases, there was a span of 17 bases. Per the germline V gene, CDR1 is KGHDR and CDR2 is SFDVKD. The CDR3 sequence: CATSDSGGSSGYNEQFF. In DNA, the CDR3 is TGTGCCACCAGTGATTCTGGGGGGTCCAGTGGGTACAATGAGCAGTTCTTC.

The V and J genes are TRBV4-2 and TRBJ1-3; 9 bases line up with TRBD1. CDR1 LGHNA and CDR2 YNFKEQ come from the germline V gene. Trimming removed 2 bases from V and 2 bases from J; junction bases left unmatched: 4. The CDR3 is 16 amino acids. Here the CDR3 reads CASSQTGGSAGNTIYF. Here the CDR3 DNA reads TGTGCCAGCAGCCAAACAGGGGGCAGTGCTGGAAACACCATATATTTT.

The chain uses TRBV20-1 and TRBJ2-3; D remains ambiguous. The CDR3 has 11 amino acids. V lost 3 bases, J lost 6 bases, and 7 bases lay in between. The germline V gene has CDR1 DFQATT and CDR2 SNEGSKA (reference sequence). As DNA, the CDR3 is TGCAGTGCTAGTTCCGGGGATACGCAGTATTTT. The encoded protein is CSASSGDTQYF.

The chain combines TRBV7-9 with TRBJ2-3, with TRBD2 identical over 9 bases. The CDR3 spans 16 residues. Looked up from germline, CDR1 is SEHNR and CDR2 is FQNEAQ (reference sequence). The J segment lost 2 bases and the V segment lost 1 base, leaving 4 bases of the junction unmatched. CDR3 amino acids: CASSLGLAEPTDTQYF. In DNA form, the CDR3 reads TGTGCCAGCAGCTTAGGACTAGCGGAACCCACAGATACGCAGTATTTT.

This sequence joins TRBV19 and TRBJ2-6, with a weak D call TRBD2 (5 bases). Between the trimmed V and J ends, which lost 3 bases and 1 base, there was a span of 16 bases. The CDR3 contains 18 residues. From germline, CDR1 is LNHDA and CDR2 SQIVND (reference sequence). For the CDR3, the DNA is TGTGCCAGTAGTATTGAGGAGGTCCCCTCATCTGGGGCCAACGTCCTGACTTTC. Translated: CASSIEEVPSSGANVLTF.

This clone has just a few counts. This CDR3 reads CAISDRGTNQPQHF. CDR3 sequence (DNA): TGTGCCATCAGCGACAGGGGGACCAATCAGCCCCAGCATTTT. The chain uses TRBV10-3 and TRBJ1-5; 9 nucleotides align to TRBD1. Unmatched junction bases numbered 3, after V lost 6 bases and J lost 3 bases. The CDR3 is made up of 14 amino acids. Germline V gene lookup returns CDR1 ENHRY and CDR2 SYGVKD.

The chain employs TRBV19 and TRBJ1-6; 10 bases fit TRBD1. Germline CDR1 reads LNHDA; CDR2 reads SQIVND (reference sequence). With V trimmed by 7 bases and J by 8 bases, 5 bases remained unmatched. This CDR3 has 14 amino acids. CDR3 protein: CASNRQGADSPLHF. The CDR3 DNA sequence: TGTGCCAGTAACAGACAGGGGGCTGATTCACCCCTCCACTTT.